This T cell receptor (beta chain) was recorded in a study of shared clonotypes between healthy human individuals. Study overall: A donor's plate count was three for CD4 naive and three for CD4 memory; CD8 naive had two and CD8 memory one. Study findings and constraints: Clonotypes which were not shared had lower generation probabilities than clonotypes that all four donors shared.

Every immunoSEQ plate was one replicate of a subset's evenly spread DNA. TCRdb's table, derived via immunoSEQ multiplex PCR, lists solely in-frame clones and lacks some. The data contain millions of clones, 93% of them singletons. On this clone itself: What it binds is not known.

Terminally differentiated effector memory CD45RA+ cells were excluded from the naive CD8 cells, which were CD45RO-negative and positively selected for CCR7. V was cut by 8 bases and J by 8 bases, with 13 bases left in between. CDR3 length: 12 residues. CDR1 is LNHDA and CDR2 is SQIVND in the germline V gene (reference sequence). The rearrangement links TRBV19 to TRBJ2-1; D gene ambiguous. Sequenced material: naive CD8+ T cells from PBMCs. This sequence originates from a man aged 18 to 29 in good health. Some clones in this sample may be carry-over from other donors' samples. CDR3 in amino acids: CASLTDGDEQFF. For the CDR3, the DNA is TGTGCCAGTTTAACCGATGGGGATGAGCAGTTCTTC.